This entry lists 12 T cell receptor beta chains sequenced from one sample in a study of identical twins. TCRdb ran MiXCR on the 5' RACE reads and lists one entry per CDR3 protein. The sample gives hundreds of thousands of distinct CDR3 sequences, 9.5% of which show up once; roughly 7% is in the top ten. These data were also filed under a second study, of yellow fever vaccine responses in identical twins.

Sequencing used CD8+ T cells sorted from blood. These receptors came from a woman between 18 and 29 years old in good health.

This clonotype was recorded at least ten times. The chain employs TRBV3-1 and TRBJ1-4, with D hard to call. Trimming took 0 bases from V and 3 from J, leaving 2 bases between them. CDR3 length: 13 amino acids. CDR1 LGHDT and CDR2 YNNKEL come from the germline V gene (reference sequence). The CDR3 coding sequence is TGTGCCAGCAGCCAAGATCCTAATGAAAAACTGTTTTTT. Encoded protein: CASSQDPNEKLFF.

The chain has TRBV4-1 and TRBJ2-7; 11 bases map to TRBD1. CDR3 length: 15 residues. Germline CDR1 MGHRA, CDR2 YSYEKL. The ends lost 5 bases at V and 6 bases at J; junction bases unmatched: 9. The CDR3 region is CASSGHSGQGGEQYF. CDR3 sequence (DNA): TGCGCCAGCAGCGGACACTCGGGACAGGGGGGCGAGCAGTACTTC.

This clonotype came up a few times. This sequence joins TRBV7-9 and TRBJ2-7; D might be TRBD2 (6 bases). The CDR3 has 12 amino acids. The germline CDR1 and CDR2 sequences are SEHNR and FQNEAQ (reference sequence). V lost 4 bases and J 6 bases, leaving 10 bases between the germline ends. In nucleotides, the CDR3 is TGTGCCAGCAGCTCGTACGGGGGCGAGCAGTACTTC. Protein: CASSSYGGEQYF. Using reference TRBV7-9 and TRBJ2-7 for the parts outside the CDR3, the full variable domain is DTGVSQNPRHKITKRGQNVTFRCDPISEHNRLYWYRQTLGQGPEFLTYFQNEAQLEKSRLLSDRFSAERPKGSFSTLEIQRTEQGDSAMYLCASSSYGGEQYFGPGTRLTVT.

This clonotype was counted at least ten times. The rearrangement joins TRBV7-9 to TRBJ2-1, with D perhaps being TRBD1 or TRBD2 (6 bases each). With 0 bases removed from V and 5 bases from J, the gap between germline ends came to 14 bases. Germline V gene sequence: CDR1 SEHNR, CDR2 FQNEAQ (reference sequence). The CDR3 is 16 residues long. CDR3 DNA: TGTGCCAGCAGCTTAGCAGGGGGGACCTTCGACAATGAGCAGTTCTTC. This encodes CASSLAGGTFDNEQFF.

This clonotype was seen a few times. This sequence joins TRBV4-3 and TRBJ2-3, with 7 nucleotides matching TRBD2. This CDR3 comprises 18 residues. Germline CDR1 and CDR2: LGHNA and YSLEER. V shed 0 bases, J shed 2 bases, and the junction held 11 bases outside the gene matches. CDR3 bases: TGCGCCAGCAGCCAAGACTTTTCGGGCGGGAGCCTCACAGATACGCAGTATTTT. Translation: CASSQDFSGGSLTDTQYF.

This clonotype has at least ten counts. CDR3 DNA sequence: TGTGCCAGCAGGCACAGCGCCTACGAGCAGTACTTC. Amino acids: CASRHSAYEQYF. V and J are TRBV12-3 or TRBV12-4 and TRBJ2-7; D remains ambiguous. This CDR3 comprises 12 residues. Trimming removed 6 bases at V and 2 bases at J, with 8 bases between.

The V and J genes are TRBV20-1 and TRBJ2-7, with D perhaps TRBD2 (6 bases). The CDR3 is 15 residues long. With 3 bases removed from V and 0 bases from J, the gap between germline ends came to 15 bases. Germline loops: CDR1 DFQATT, CDR2 SNEGSKA (reference sequence). The CDR3 DNA reads as TGCAGTGCTAGGAGCCGGGACTGGAGCTCCTACGAGCAGTACTTC. Its translation is CSARSRDWSSYEQYF.

This clonotype has a handful of counts. CDR3 region: CSASDGSRGLETQYF. The CDR3 DNA follows: TGCAGTGCTAGCGATGGGTCCAGGGGGCTCGAGACCCAGTACTTC. The chain combines TRBV20-1 with TRBJ2-5, with 8 bases matching TRBD1. Germline CDR1 and CDR2: DFQATT and SNEGSKA (reference sequence). This CDR3 is built from 15 residues. Trimming cost V 3 bases and J 5 bases; bases outside gene matches: 11.

This clonotype was recorded a few times. The chain recombines TRBV18 with TRBJ2-7; the match to TRBD2 covers 7 bases. Germline V CDR1 and CDR2: KGHSH, LQKENI. The V and J ends lost 6 bases and 3 bases, in that order; junction bases with no gene match: 11. This CDR3 has 15 amino acids. CDR3 sequence reads: CASSQRGLPNYEQYF. CDR3 DNA sequence: TGTGCCAGCTCCCAGAGGGGACTACCTAACTACGAGCAGTACTTC.

This clonotype was detected a few times. The chain has TRBV25-1 and TRBJ2-7; D is unclear. This CDR3 is built from 12 residues. Germline CDR1 and CDR2: MGHDK and SYGVNS. V was shortened by 2 bases and J by 6 bases, with 8 bases between the two germline ends. The chain's CDR3 is CASSEGWSEQYF. The CDR3, as DNA: TGTGCCAGCAGTGAAGGTTGGAGCGAGCAGTACTTC.

This clonotype has more than one count but fewer than ten. The chain uses TRBV3-1 and TRBJ2-3; TRBD2 aligns across 11 bases. The V segment lost 2 bases and the J segment 4 bases; nucleotides outside the gene matches: 2. Germline-derived CDR1 and CDR2 are LGHDT and YNNKEL (reference sequence). CDR3 length equals 15 residues. For the CDR3, the DNA is TGTGCCAGCAGCCAACCTAGCGGGGGGTCAGATACGCAGTATTTT. Amino acids: CASSQPSGGSDTQYF.

This clonotype was counted many times. The chain uses TRBV6-1 and TRBJ2-1; D not certain. CDR1 and CDR2 (germline): MNHNS, SASEGT. V lost 6 bases, J lost 6 bases, and 12 bases lay in between. CDR3 length: 13 residues. The CDR3 sequence: CASSSTPSNEQFF. CDR3 sequence (DNA): TGTGCCAGCAGCTCGACCCCCTCCAATGAGCAGTTCTTC.